The source of this TCR beta chain is a study of T-cell memory formation after mild COVID-19. As for the study in general: For the most part, TCR clusters were specific to one donor.

The CDR3 runs 16 residues. V was pared by 9 bases and J by 5 bases, with 13 bases of the junction left unmatched. The germline V gene encodes CDR1 LNHDA and CDR2 SQIVND (reference sequence). This clonotype was counted only a few times. TCR alpha and TCR beta cDNA libraries with sample barcodes and UMIs came from 5'RACE using constant-segment primers. TCRdb recomputed calls from the 5' RACE reads with MiXCR, one row per CDR3 protein. The sample contains roughly 510,000 distinct CDR3 sequences, approximately 15% of which appear only once. The sample consisted of PBMCs or a T cell subset sorted from them (not recorded which). This rearrangement joins TRBV19 to TRBJ1-6; 7 bases line up with TRBD1. The TCR originated in an adult woman who had mild COVID-19 (a few samples of this study predate the infection). Cell type and time point are not known. CDR3 sequence (DNA): TGTGCCAGCAAAAGACAGGGTAGAGGGGATAATTCACCCCTCCACTTT. Protein sequence: CASKRQGRGDNSPLHF.